What follows are 28 T cell receptor beta chains derived from one specimen sequenced in a study of shared clonotypes between healthy human individuals. The table came from immunoSEQ multiplex PCR; TCRdb's copy has only in-frame clones and leaves some out. Here the sample spans 950,000 to 1,100,000 clones, around 75% being singletons. The source material was memory CD4+ T cells sorted from blood. The subset: CD45RA-negative fraction. The receptors were gathered from a man between 18 and 35 years old in good health.

Points on this clone: The junction shows a germline mismatch at one end, possibly a read error. The V gene is TRBV5-6, the J gene TRBJ2-7; D is possibly TRBD1 (7 bases). Germline values: CDR1 SGHDT, CDR2 YYEEEE. The CDR3 is 15 amino acids. The CDR3 DNA is TGTGCCAGCAGCGCCTTTGACAGGGACTTCGACGAGCAGCACTTC. Amino acid sequence: CASSAFDRDFDEQHF.

The J gene is TRBJ2-3, the V gene TRBV6-4; 10 nucleotides align to TRBD1. J lost 6 bases, V lost 5 bases, and 8 bases had no gene match. The length of the CDR3 is 15 residues. Germline V gene lookup returns CDR1 MRHNA and CDR2 SNTAGT. The CDR3 DNA reads as TGTGCCAGCAGTCGACAGGGGGCGAGGACGGATACGCAGTATTTT. Translation gives CASSRQGARTDTQYF.

This clone was counted a few times. The rearrangement links TRBV11-1 to TRBJ2-1, with 9 bases identical to TRBD2. Unmatched junction bases numbered 0, after V lost 1 base and J lost 2 bases. The CDR3 has 15 residues. In germline, CDR1 is SGHAT, CDR2 FQDESV (reference sequence). The CDR3 loop reads CASSLGGGAYNEQFF. The CDR3 bases are TGTGCCAGCAGCTTAGGCGGGGGGGCCTACAATGAGCAGTTCTTC.

The rearrangement links TRBV15 to TRBJ1-2; unclear D gene. CDR1 and CDR2 from the germline V gene are LNHNV and YYDKDF (reference sequence). Between the trimmed V and J ends, which lost 0 bases and 7 bases, there was a span of 6 bases. This CDR3 comprises 12 residues. CDR3 residues: CATSRDLSGYTF. The CDR3 bases are TGTGCCACCAGCAGAGATCTTTCTGGCTACACCTTC. The full variable domain, its missing parts supplied by reference TRBV15 and TRBJ1-2, is DAMVIQNPRYQVTQFGKPVTLSCSQTLNHNVMYWYQQKSSQAPKLLFHYYDKDFNNEADTPDNFQSRRPNTSFCFLDIRSPGLGDTAMYLCATSRDLSGYTFGSGTRLTVV.

The CDR3 protein is CASSRQRTGGLSPLHF. The DNA of the CDR3 is TGTGCCAGCAGCCGACAAAGGACAGGGGGTCTTTCACCCCTCCACTTT. The rearrangement links TRBV14 to TRBJ1-6, with 10 bases aligning to TRBD1. V lost 4 bases to trimming and J lost 9 bases; unmatched junction nucleotides: 9. This CDR3 contains 16 residues. Germline CDR1 and CDR2: SGHDN and FVKESK. Full variable domain (missing parts from reference TRBV14 and TRBJ1-6): EAGVTQFPSHSVIEKGQTVTLRCDPISGHDNLYWYRRVMGKEIKFLLHFVKESKQDESGMPNNRFLAERTGGTYSTLKVQPAELEDSGVYFCASSRQRTGGLSPLHFGNGTRLTVT.

The chain links TRBV18 to TRBJ2-2; D unclear. Trimming removed 3 bases at V and 5 bases at J, with 10 bases between. There are 14 residues in the CDR3. Germline values: CDR1 KGHSH, CDR2 LQKENI. The CDR3 coding sequence is TGTGCCAGCTCACCTGGTATTCAGACCGGGGAGCTGTTTTTT. Protein product: CASSPGIQTGELFF. Full variable domain (rest looked up from reference TRBV18 and TRBJ2-2): NAGVMQNPRHLVRRRGQEARLRCSPMKGHSHVYWYRQLPEEGLKFMVYLQKENIIDESGMPKERFSAEFPKEGPSILRIQQVVRGDSAAYFCASSPGIQTGELFFGEGSRLTVL.

This chain connects TRBV7-2 to TRBJ2-1, with D uncertain. This CDR3 is 14 amino acids long. Germline CDR1 SGHTA, CDR2 FQGNSA. Trimming pared 1 base from V and 9 bases from J, leaving 13 bases between. The CDR3 nucleotides are TGTGCCAGCAGCTTAGGGTTCGGTAGGAGTGAGCAGTTCTTC. The encoded protein is CASSLGFGRSEQFF. Full variable domain (rest looked up from reference TRBV7-2 and TRBJ2-1): GAGVSQSPSNKVTEKGKDVELRCDPISGHTALYWYRQSLGQGLEFLIYFQGNSAPDKSGLPSDRFSAERTGGSVSTLTIQRTQQEDSAVYLCASSLGFGRSEQFFGPGTRLTVL.

This rearrangement joins TRBV18 to TRBJ2-2; tentative D call: TRBD2 (6 bases). V was clipped by 3 bases and J by 3 bases, with 11 bases between them. CDR3 size: 15 residues. Germline CDR1 is KGHSH and CDR2 is LQKENI. The CDR3 sequence is CASSPRSGYTGELFF. The CDR3, as DNA: TGTGCCAGCTCACCCCGGAGCGGGTACACCGGGGAGCTGTTTTTT.

The chain employs TRBV5-1 and TRBJ2-7; possibly TRBD1 for D (6 bases). V lost 0 bases, J lost 4 bases, and 11 bases lay in between. This CDR3 is 14 amino acids long. The germline V gene has CDR1 SGHRS and CDR2 YFSETQ. The CDR3 bases are TGCGCCAGCAGCTTGGGCAGGGGTGGGTACGAGCAGTACTTC. Its translation is CASSLGRGGYEQYF.

This clone was found a few times. This chain uses TRBV2 with TRBJ1-5; 7 bases match TRBD1. The CDR3 is 15 residues long. J lost 0 bases, V lost 6 bases, and 5 bases had no gene match. Germline V gene lookup returns CDR1 SNHLY and CDR2 FYNNEI. The CDR3 is CASRSQGTSNQPQHF. CDR3 in DNA: TGTGCCAGCAGGTCACAGGGGACTAGCAATCAGCCCCAGCATTTT. Filled out from reference TRBV2 and TRBJ1-5, the complete variable domain reads EPEVTQTPSHQVTQMGQEVILRCVPISNHLYFYWYRQILGQKVEFLVSFYNNEISEKSEIFDDQFSVERPDGSNFTLKIRSTKLEDSAMYFCASRSQGTSNQPQHFGDGTRLSIL.

The genes are TRBV4-1 and TRBJ1-3; D is possibly TRBD1 (5 bases). V was pared by 6 bases and J by 0 bases, with 18 bases between. Germline V gives CDR1 MGHRA, CDR2 YSYEKL. This CDR3 has 17 amino acids. Here the CDR3 DNA reads TGCGCCAGCAGTTACTTGTCTCTACAGGTCTCTGGAAACACCATATATTTT. It encodes CASSYLSLQVSGNTIYF.

This clone appeared a few times. The CDR3 protein is CASSGIAGIREQYF. CDR3 nucleotide sequence: TGTGCCAGCAGTGGAATAGCCGGGATTCGCGAGCAGTACTTC. The chain combines TRBV6-6 with TRBJ2-7; tentatively, D is TRBD2 (5 bases). The CDR3 runs 14 residues. The V end was cut by 5 bases, the J end by 6 bases, with 17 bases between. Per germline, CDR1 MNHNY and CDR2 SVGAGI (reference sequence).

This clone occurred a few times. The genes are TRBV5-4 and TRBJ1-2; 7 bases agree with TRBD1. The CDR3 runs 15 residues. Trimming took 3 bases from V and 7 from J; bases not matched to a gene: 12. CDR1 and CDR2 from the germline V gene are SGHNT and YYREEE (reference sequence). This CDR3 is CASSSPTGLTSGYTF. In DNA form, the CDR3 reads TGTGCCAGCAGCTCTCCGACAGGGCTAACATCTGGCTACACCTTC.

The chain carries TRBV18 and TRBJ2-1; D uncertain. The CDR3 spans 16 residues. The ends were cut back, 3 bases at V and 6 bases at J, with 18 bases in the middle. Germline values: CDR1 KGHSH, CDR2 LQKENI. As DNA, the CDR3 is TGTGCCAGCTCACCGTCTTATCAGGAAGTCGGCAATGAGCAGTTCTTC. It encodes CASSPSYQEVGNEQFF.

The table lists this clone with a few counts. The V call is TRBV2, the J call TRBJ2-2; D may be TRBD2 (7 bases). Germline V gives CDR1 SNHLY, CDR2 FYNNEI. Trimming cost V 4 bases and J 3 bases, with 12 bases left between them. The CDR3 consists of 15 residues. The chain's CDR3 is CASSAGGLDTGELFF. The CDR3 bases are TGTGCCAGCAGTGCCGGGGGGCTGGACACCGGGGAGCTGTTTTTT.

The rearrangement uses TRBV5-6 and TRBJ1-4; no reliable D call. The CDR3 extends over 15 amino acids. Trimming removed 2 bases from V and 0 bases from J, with 8 bases in between. Looked up from germline, CDR1 is SGHDT and CDR2 is YYEEEE. The CDR3 DNA follows: TGTGCCAGCAGCTTTCGGCAGGCAACTAATGAAAAACTGTTTTTT. Its protein product is CASSFRQATNEKLFF.

This chain joins TRBV28 and TRBJ2-5; 9 positions match TRBD1. The trim removed 4 bases at V and 5 bases at J, leaving 11 bases unmatched. The length of the CDR3 is 16 residues. Germline CDR1 and CDR2: MDHEN and SYDVKM. The CDR3 here is CASSSTWDGTGETQYF. CDR3 DNA sequence: TGTGCCAGCAGTTCCACTTGGGACGGGACAGGGGAGACCCAGTACTTC.

J is TRBJ1-6 and V is TRBV27; D remains ambiguous. CDR3 size: 12 residues. Trimming stripped 1 base from V and 9 bases from J, with 4 bases between. The germline CDR1 and CDR2 sequences are MNHEY and SMNVEV (reference sequence). Here the CDR3 reads CASSLFGSPLHF. The DNA for the CDR3 is TGTGCCAGCAGTTTATTCGGTTCACCCCTCCACTTT.

J is TRBJ2-1 and V is TRBV6-5; TRBD2 matches 11 bases. CDR3 size: 14 residues. The trim removed 6 bases at V and 9 bases at J, leaving 7 bases unmatched. CDR1 and CDR2 (germline): MNHEY, SVGAGI. CDR3 region: CASSLLAGDSEQFF. CDR3 bases: TGTGCCAGCAGCTTACTAGCGGGAGACAGTGAGCAGTTCTTC.

There are a few counts of this clone. This chain uses TRBV28 with TRBJ2-7; D might be TRBD1 (6 bases). This CDR3 contains 14 residues. Trimming shortened V by 2 bases and J by 3 bases, and 11 bases separated the two germline ends. The germline gives CDR1 MDHEN, CDR2 SYDVKM. In nucleotides, the CDR3 is TGTGCCAGCAGTTTAACACACAGGGTCTACGAGCAGTACTTC. Protein: CASSLTHRVYEQYF.

The sample holds a few counts of this clone. This sequence joins TRBV2 and TRBJ1-1, with D hard to call. CDR1 and CDR2 (germline): SNHLY, FYNNEI. Trimming removed 5 bases from V and 1 base from J, with 8 bases in between. This CDR3 has 13 residues. CDR3 region: CASSSQRNTEAFF. The CDR3 DNA is TGTGCCAGCAGTTCACAGAGGAACACTGAAGCTTTCTTT.

This clone showed up just a few times. V is TRBV7-2 and J is TRBJ2-7; D uncertain. The CDR3 is 13 residues long. The ends were cut back, 9 bases at V and 0 bases at J, with 12 bases in the middle. Looked up from germline, CDR1 is SGHTA and CDR2 is FQGNSA. This chain's CDR3 is CASTRLFSYEQYF. CDR3 coding DNA: TGTGCCAGTACGAGGCTCTTCTCCTACGAGCAGTACTTC. Together with reference TRBV7-2 and TRBJ2-7, the CDR3 gives the full variable domain: GAGVSQSPSNKVTEKGKDVELRCDPISGHTALYWYRQSLGQGLEFLIYFQGNSAPDKSGLPSDRFSAERTGGSVSTLTIQRTQQEDSAVYLCASTRLFSYEQYFGPGTRLTVT.

The V and J genes are TRBV10-3 and TRBJ1-6; D is ambiguous. Per the germline V gene, CDR1 is ENHRY and CDR2 is SYGVKD. The CDR3 extends over 17 amino acids. V was pared by 0 bases and J by 0 bases, with 9 bases between. CDR3 DNA: TGTGCCATCAGTGAGTCGTTGGGCATCTCCTATAATTCACCCCTCCACTTT. Protein product: CAISESLGISYNSPLHF.

The CDR3 protein is CASSVGLAGDNEQFF. Written as DNA, the CDR3 is TGTGCCAGCAGTGTAGGACTAGCGGGAGACAATGAGCAGTTCTTC. The chain joins TRBV2 to TRBJ2-1; 13 bases agree with TRBD2. The CDR3 runs to 15 residues. Germline V CDR1 and CDR2: SNHLY, FYNNEI. The V segment lost 4 bases and the J segment 5 bases; nucleotides outside the gene matches: 2.

V and J are TRBV10-3 and TRBJ2-5; 7 nucleotides match TRBD2. This CDR3 has 13 residues. The V segment lost 8 bases and the J segment 2 bases; nucleotides outside the gene matches: 5. Germline V CDR1 and CDR2: ENHRY, SYGVKD. The CDR3 DNA reads TGTGCCATCGCCGGACTAGTTCAAGAGACCCAGTACTTC. Translated, it gives CAIAGLVQETQYF.

The chain links TRBV6-6 to TRBJ2-3, with D perhaps given as TRBD1 or TRBD2 (6 bases each). Germline lookup yields CDR1 MNHNY and CDR2 SVGAGI (reference sequence). V lost 4 bases and J lost 4, with 12 bases in between. The CDR3 extends over 14 amino acids. The CDR3 spells CASSLGGGADTQYF. The CDR3 DNA sequence: TGTGCCAGCAGTTTGGGGGGCGGGGCAGATACGCAGTATTTT.

The rearrangement uses TRBV2 and TRBJ1-5; a possible D gene is TRBD1 (5 bases). CDR3 size: 17 residues. CDR1 SNHLY and CDR2 FYNNEI come from the germline V gene. V was cut by 5 bases and J by 1 base, with 18 bases left in between. The DNA of the CDR3 is TGTGCCAGCAGTTCCCCGGGGCAAGGTGGAAGCAATCAGCCCCAGCATTTT. This sequence encodes CASSSPGQGGSNQPQHF.

This clone was recorded only once. The V and J genes are TRBV2 and TRBJ2-7; D possibly uses TRBD1 or TRBD2 (6 bases each). In germline, CDR1 is SNHLY, CDR2 FYNNEI. Trimming shortened V by 4 bases and J by 5 bases, and 12 bases separated the two germline ends. The CDR3 spans 13 residues. The chain's CDR3 is CASSGGRGDEQYF. The CDR3 DNA reads as TGTGCCAGCAGTGGGGGTAGGGGGGACGAGCAGTACTTC.